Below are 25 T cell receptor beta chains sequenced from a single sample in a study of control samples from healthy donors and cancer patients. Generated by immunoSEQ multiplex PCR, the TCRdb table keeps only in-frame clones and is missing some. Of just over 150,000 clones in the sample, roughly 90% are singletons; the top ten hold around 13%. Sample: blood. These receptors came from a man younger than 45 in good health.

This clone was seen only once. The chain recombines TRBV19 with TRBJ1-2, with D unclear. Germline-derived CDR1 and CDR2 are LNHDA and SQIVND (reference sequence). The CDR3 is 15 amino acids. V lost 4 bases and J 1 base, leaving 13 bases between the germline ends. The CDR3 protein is CASSTTSGINYGYTF. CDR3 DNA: TGTGCCAGTAGTACAACCTCCGGGATTAACTATGGCTACACCTTC.

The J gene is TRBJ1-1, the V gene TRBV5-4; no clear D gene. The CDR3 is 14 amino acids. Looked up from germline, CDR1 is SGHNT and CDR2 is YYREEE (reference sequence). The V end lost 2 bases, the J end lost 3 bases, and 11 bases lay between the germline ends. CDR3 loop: CASSLAFTYTEAFF. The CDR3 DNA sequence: TGTGCCAGCAGCTTAGCCTTCACTTACACTGAAGCTTTCTTT.

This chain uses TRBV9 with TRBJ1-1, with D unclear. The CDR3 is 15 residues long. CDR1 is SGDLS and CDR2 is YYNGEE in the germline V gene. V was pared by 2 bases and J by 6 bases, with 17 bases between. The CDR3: CASSVDPGSGAEAFF. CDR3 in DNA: TGTGCCAGCAGCGTCGACCCAGGCTCCGGGGCTGAAGCTTTCTTT.

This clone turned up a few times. The CDR3 protein is CASSIRSSNTIYF. In DNA form, the CDR3 reads TGTGCCAGTAGTATCCGCAGCTCAAACACCATATATTTT. The rearrangement joins TRBV19 to TRBJ1-3; D unresolved. CDR1 and CDR2 from the germline V gene are LNHDA and SQIVND (reference sequence). The CDR3 spans 13 residues. Trimming removed 3 bases from V and 6 bases from J, with 9 bases in between.

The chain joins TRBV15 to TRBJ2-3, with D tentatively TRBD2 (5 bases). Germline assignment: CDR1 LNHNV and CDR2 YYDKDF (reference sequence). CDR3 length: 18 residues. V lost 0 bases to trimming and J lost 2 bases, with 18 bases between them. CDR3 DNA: TGTGCCACCAGCAGAGATCTACCCCCTAGCCGCTTCACAGATACGCAGTATTTT. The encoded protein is CATSRDLPPSRFTDTQYF.

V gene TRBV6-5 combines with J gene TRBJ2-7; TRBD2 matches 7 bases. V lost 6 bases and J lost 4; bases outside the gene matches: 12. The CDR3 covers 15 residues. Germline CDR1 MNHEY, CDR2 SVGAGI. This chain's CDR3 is CASRGGSAGDYEQYF. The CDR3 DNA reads TGTGCCAGCAGGGGGGGGTCAGCAGGAGATTACGAGCAGTACTTC.

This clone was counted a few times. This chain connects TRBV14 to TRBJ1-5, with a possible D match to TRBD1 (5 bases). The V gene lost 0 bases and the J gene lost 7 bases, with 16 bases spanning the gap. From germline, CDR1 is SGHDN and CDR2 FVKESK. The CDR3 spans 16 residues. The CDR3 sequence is CASSQERNGGGQPQHF. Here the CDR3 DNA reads TGTGCCAGCAGCCAAGAAAGGAACGGGGGTGGACAGCCCCAGCATTTT. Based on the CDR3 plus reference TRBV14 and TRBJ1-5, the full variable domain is EAGVTQFPSHSVIEKGQTVTLRCDPISGHDNLYWYRRVMGKEIKFLLHFVKESKQDESGMPNNRFLAERTGGTYSTLKVQPAELEDSGVYFCASSQERNGGGQPQHFGDGTRLSIL.

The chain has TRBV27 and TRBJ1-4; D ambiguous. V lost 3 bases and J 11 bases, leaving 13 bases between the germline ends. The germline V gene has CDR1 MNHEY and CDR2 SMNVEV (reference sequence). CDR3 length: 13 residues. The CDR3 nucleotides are TGTGCCAGCAGTTTGGATCAGTTTGGGAAACTGTTTTTT. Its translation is CASSLDQFGKLFF.

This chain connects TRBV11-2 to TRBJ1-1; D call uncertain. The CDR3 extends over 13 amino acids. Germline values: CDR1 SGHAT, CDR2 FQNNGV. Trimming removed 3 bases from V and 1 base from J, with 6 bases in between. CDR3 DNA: TGTGCCAGCAGCTTCAGACAGAACACTGAAGCTTTCTTT. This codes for CASSFRQNTEAFF.

CDR3 loop: CASSQQRPSGELFF. In nucleotides, the CDR3 is TGTGCCAGCAGTCAGCAGAGACCCTCCGGGGAGCTGTTTTTT. The chain uses TRBV6-2 or TRBV6-3 and TRBJ2-2; D gene ambiguous. Germline CDR1 is MNHEY and CDR2 is SVGEGT. Trimming took off 5 bases at V and 6 bases at J, with 13 bases between the two ends. This CDR3 spans 14 amino acids.

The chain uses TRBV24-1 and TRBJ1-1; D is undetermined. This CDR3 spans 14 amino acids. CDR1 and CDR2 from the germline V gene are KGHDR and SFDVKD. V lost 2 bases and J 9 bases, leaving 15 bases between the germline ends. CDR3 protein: CATSDSQLAPKAFF. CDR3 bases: TGTGCCACCAGTGATTCCCAGTTGGCACCAAAAGCTTTCTTT.

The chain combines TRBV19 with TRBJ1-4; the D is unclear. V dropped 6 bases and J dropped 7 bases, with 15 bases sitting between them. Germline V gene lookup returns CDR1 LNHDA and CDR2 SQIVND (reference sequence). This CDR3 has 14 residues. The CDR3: CASRLEGLGEKLFF. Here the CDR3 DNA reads TGTGCCAGTAGGCTCGAGGGCTTGGGTGAAAAACTGTTTTTT.

CDR3 nucleotide sequence: TGTGCCATCAGTTCGGTTGGATACGAGCAGTACTTC. Translating it yields CAISSVGYEQYF. This rearrangement joins TRBV10-3 to TRBJ2-7; no firm D call. CDR1 ENHRY and CDR2 SYGVKD come from the germline V gene. This CDR3 spans 12 amino acids. V lost 5 bases and J 4 bases, leaving 9 bases between the germline ends.

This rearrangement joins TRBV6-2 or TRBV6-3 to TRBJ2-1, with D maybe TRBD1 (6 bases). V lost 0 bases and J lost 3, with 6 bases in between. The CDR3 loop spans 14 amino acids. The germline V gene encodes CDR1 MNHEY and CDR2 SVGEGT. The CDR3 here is CASSYSGGYNEQFF. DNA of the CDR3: TGTGCCAGCAGTTACTCAGGGGGCTACAATGAGCAGTTCTTC.

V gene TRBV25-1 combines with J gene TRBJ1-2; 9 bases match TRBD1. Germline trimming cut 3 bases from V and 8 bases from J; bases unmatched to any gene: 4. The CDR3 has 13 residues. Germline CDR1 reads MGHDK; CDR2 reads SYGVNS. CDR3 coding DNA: TGTGCCAGCAGTGAGGGACAGGGACACGGCTACACCTTC. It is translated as CASSEGQGHGYTF.

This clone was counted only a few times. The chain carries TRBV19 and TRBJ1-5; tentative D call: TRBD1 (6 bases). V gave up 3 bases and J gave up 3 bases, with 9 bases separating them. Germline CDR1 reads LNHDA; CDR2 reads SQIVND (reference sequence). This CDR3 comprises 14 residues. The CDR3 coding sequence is TGTGCCAGTAGTATGGGGGGCCACAATCAGCCCCAGCATTTT. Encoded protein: CASSMGGHNQPQHF. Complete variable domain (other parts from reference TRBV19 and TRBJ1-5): DGGITQSPKYLFRKEGQNVTLSCEQNLNHDAMYWYRQDPGQGLRLIYYSQIVNDFQKGDIAEGYSVSREKKESFPLTVTSAQKNPTAFYLCASSMGGHNQPQHFGDGTRLSIL.

The CDR3 DNA reads TGTGCCAGCAGCGCCGAACCGGGAAGAGACTATGGCTACACCTTC. Its translation is CASSAEPGRDYGYTF. V usage is TRBV9 and J usage is TRBJ1-2, with no clear D. The CDR3 is 15 amino acids. Germline V gives CDR1 SGDLS, CDR2 YYNGEE. Deletions cut 3 bases from V and 3 bases from J, with 15 bases between. Filled out from reference TRBV9 and TRBJ1-2, the complete variable domain reads DSGVTQTPKHLITATGQRVTLRCSPRSGDLSVYWYQQSLDQGLQFLIQYYNGEERAKGNILERFSAQQFPDLHSELNLSSLELGDSALYFCASSAEPGRDYGYTFGSGTRLTVV.

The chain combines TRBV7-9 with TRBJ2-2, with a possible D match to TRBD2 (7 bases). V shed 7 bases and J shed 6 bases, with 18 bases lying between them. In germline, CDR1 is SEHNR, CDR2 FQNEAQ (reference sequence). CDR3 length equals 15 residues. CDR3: CASTAGAENPGELFF. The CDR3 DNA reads TGTGCCAGCACCGCGGGGGCAGAAAACCCCGGGGAGCTGTTTTTT.

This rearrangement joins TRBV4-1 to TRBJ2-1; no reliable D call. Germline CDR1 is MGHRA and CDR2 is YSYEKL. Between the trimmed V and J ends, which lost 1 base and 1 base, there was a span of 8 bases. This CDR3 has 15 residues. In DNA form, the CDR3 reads TGCGCCAGCAGCCAAGTACGTGGATCCTACAATGAGCAGTTCTTC. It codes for CASSQVRGSYNEQFF.

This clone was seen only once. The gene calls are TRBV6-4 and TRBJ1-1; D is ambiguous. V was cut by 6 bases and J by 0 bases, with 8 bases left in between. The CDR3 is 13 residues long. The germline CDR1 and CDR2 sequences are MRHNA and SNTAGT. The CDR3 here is CASRPDLNTEAFF. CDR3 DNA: TGTGCCAGCAGACCCGACCTGAACACTGAAGCTTTCTTT.

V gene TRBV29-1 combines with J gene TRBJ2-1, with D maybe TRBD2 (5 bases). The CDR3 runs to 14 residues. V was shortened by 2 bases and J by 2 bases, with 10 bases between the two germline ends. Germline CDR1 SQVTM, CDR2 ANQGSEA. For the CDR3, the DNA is TGCAGCGTTGAACAGCGGCTTACCTACAATGAGCAGTTCTTC. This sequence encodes CSVEQRLTYNEQFF.

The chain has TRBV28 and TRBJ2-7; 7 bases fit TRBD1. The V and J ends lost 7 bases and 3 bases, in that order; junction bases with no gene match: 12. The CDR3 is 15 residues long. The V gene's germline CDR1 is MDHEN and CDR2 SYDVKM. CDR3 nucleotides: TGTGCCAGCACCTTGGTGCTGGACAGGCACTACGAGCAGTACTTC. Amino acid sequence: CASTLVLDRHYEQYF.

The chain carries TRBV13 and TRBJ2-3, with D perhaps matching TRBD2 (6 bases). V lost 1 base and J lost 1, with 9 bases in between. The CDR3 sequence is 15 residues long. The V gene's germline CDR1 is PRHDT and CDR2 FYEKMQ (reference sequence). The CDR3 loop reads CASSLEAGRTDTQYF. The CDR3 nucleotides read TGTGCCAGCAGCTTAGAGGCGGGGCGCACAGATACGCAGTATTTT.

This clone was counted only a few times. CDR3 sequence (DNA): TGTGCCAGCAGAGAGGTGAGCTCCTACAATGAGCAGTTCTTC. It encodes CASREVSSYNEQFF. The chain carries TRBV7-2 and TRBJ2-1; D is undetermined. The CDR3 is 14 amino acids. V was cut by 6 bases and J by 0 bases, with 9 bases left in between. Per germline, CDR1 SGHTA and CDR2 FQGNSA. Combining the CDR3 with reference TRBV7-2 and TRBJ2-1 gives the whole variable domain GAGVSQSPSNKVTEKGKDVELRCDPISGHTALYWYRQSLGQGLEFLIYFQGNSAPDKSGLPSDRFSAERTGGSVSTLTIQRTQQEDSAVYLCASREVSSYNEQFFGPGTRLTVL.

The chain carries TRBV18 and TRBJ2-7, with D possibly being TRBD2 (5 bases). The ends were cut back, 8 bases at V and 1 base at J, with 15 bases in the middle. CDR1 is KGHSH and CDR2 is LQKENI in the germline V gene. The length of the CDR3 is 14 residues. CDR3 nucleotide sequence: TGTGCCAGCCGAGATGCCGGGGTATCCTACGAGCAGTACTTC. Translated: CASRDAGVSYEQYF.